This record covers a single TCR beta chain. The source of the sample is a study of OX40 agonist ivuxolimab in advanced cancers. Study at large: Past anti-PD-1, anti-PD-L1 or anti-CTLA-4 therapy was accepted, and roughly 42% had received some.

Germline loops: CDR1 MGHRA, CDR2 YSYEKL. CDR3 length: 19 amino acids. Trimming stripped 2 bases from V and 0 bases from J, with 17 bases between. Only in-frame clones appear in the TCRdb table, and some are missing; sequencing was by immunoSEQ multiplex PCR. The sample gives about 58,000 clones, around four fifths of which show up once; 0.7% to 0.8% is in the top ten. The chain is built from TRBV4-1 and TRBJ2-6; maybe TRBD2 (6 bases). This sequence was found in an adult with an advanced solid tumor such as melanoma, head and neck, liver or kidney cancer. This material consisted of CD4+ or CD8+ T cells sorted from blood, taken in a trial of the OX40 agonist ivuxolimab. DNA for the CDR3: TGCGCCAGCAGCCAAACGAGAACGGGGGTTAACTCTGGGGCCAACGTCCTGACTTTC. Residues: CASSQTRTGVNSGANVLTF.